This T cell receptor beta chain was documented in a study of control samples from healthy donors and cancer patients. Produced via immunoSEQ multiplex PCR; TCRdb's table is partial and in-frame only. The sample holds about 180,000 clones, around 90% seen once. The table lists this clone with a count of one. CDR1 and CDR2 (germline): MNHEY, SVGAGI. The length of the CDR3 is 12 residues. Trimming left V 8 bases short and J 5 bases short, with 9 bases between. The TCR was taken from a woman in her forties or fifties in good health. The sample was blood. J is TRBJ2-2 and V is TRBV6-5; D may be TRBD1 (5 bases). CDR3 protein: CASQGDTGELFF. Written as DNA, the CDR3 is TGTGCCAGCCAGGGCGATACCGGGGAGCTGTTTTTT.